This TCR beta chain was identified during a study of T cell changes during pregnancy in multiple sclerosis. TCRdb's copy holds only in-frame clones and misses some; the assay was immunoSEQ multiplex PCR. The sample carries under 50,000 clones, nearly 90% recorded once. The V end was cut by 1 base, the J end by 7 bases, with 8 bases between. Germline V CDR1 and CDR2: SGHTA, FQGNSA. The CDR3 contains 13 residues. The TCR sequence derives from a female donor with multiple sclerosis, enrolled in a pregnancy study. The specimen comprised CD4+ T cells from peripheral blood mononuclear cells, sampled after pregnancy. The J gene is TRBJ1-5, the V gene TRBV7-2; D ambiguous. The CDR3 region has the DNA TGTGCCAGCAGCTTAGGAGGGTGGCAGCCCCAGCATTTT. Amino acids: CASSLGGWQPQHF.